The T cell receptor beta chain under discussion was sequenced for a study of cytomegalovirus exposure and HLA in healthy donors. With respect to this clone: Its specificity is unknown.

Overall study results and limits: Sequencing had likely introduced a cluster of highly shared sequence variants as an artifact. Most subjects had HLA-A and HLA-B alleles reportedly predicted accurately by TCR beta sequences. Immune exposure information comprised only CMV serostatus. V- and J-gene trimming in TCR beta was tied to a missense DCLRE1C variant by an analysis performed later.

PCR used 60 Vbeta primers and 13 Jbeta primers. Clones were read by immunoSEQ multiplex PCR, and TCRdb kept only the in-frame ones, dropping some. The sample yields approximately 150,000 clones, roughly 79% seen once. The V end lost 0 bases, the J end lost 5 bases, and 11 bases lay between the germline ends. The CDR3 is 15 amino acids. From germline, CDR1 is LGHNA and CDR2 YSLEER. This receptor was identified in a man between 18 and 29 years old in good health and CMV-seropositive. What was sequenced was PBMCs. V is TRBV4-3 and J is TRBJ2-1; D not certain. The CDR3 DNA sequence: TGCGCCAGCAGCCAAGAAGGCCTAGGTGACAATGAGCAGTTCTTC. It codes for CASSQEGLGDNEQFF.